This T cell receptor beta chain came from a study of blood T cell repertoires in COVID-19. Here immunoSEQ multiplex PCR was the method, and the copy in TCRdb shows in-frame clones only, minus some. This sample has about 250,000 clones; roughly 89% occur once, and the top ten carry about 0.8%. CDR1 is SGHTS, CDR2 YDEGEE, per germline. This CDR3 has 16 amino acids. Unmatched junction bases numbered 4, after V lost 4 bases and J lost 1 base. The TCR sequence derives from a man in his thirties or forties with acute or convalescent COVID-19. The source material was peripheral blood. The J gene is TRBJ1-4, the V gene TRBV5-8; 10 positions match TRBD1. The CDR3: CASSLGTGETNEKLFF. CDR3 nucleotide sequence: TGTGCCAGCAGCCTTGGGACAGGGGAAACTAATGAAAAACTGTTTTTT.